This TCR beta chain appears in the sequencing data of a study of shared clonotypes between healthy human individuals. Findings and limits, study-wide: Naive subsets usually exceeded memory subsets in estimated richness.

TCRdb's copy holds only in-frame clones and misses some; the assay was immunoSEQ multiplex PCR. The table has 1.6 million or so clones, just under 99% seen once; the top ten hold 0.36%. In the case of this clone: Its cognate antigen is unknown.

This TCR was recovered from a man aged 30 to 45 in good health. Source material: naive CD4+ T cells sorted from blood. Subset: CD45RA+ positively selected.

The CDR3 nucleotides read TGTGCCAGCAGTTACGGGGGCTCCAGTTTTCCCTATGGCTACACCTTC. This encodes CASSYGGSSFPYGYTF. The chain joins TRBV6-5 to TRBJ1-2; tentative D call: TRBD1 (6 bases). V lost 2 bases and J 4 bases, leaving 17 bases between the germline ends. The germline gives CDR1 MNHEY, CDR2 SVGAGI. This CDR3 is built from 16 residues.